The subject of this entry is one T cell receptor beta chain. The source of the sample is a study of cytomegalovirus exposure and HLA in healthy donors. V lost 1 base, J lost 5 bases, and 7 bases stayed unmatched. Germline CDR1 reads SGHNT; CDR2 reads YYREEE (reference sequence). This CDR3 spans 15 amino acids. The primer mix had 60 Vbeta and 13 Jbeta primers. This table comes from immunoSEQ multiplex PCR, and its TCRdb copy is limited to in-frame clones, with some not included. This table holds some 71,000 clones. The TCR originated in a woman aged 25 to 39 in good health and CMV-seronegative. The chain carries TRBV5-4 and TRBJ1-1; 8 nucleotides align to TRBD1. The sequenced material came from PBMCs. CDR3 sequence: CASSLTLDRATEAFF. The CDR3, as DNA: TGTGCCAGCAGCTTGACCCTGGACAGGGCTACTGAAGCTTTCTTT.